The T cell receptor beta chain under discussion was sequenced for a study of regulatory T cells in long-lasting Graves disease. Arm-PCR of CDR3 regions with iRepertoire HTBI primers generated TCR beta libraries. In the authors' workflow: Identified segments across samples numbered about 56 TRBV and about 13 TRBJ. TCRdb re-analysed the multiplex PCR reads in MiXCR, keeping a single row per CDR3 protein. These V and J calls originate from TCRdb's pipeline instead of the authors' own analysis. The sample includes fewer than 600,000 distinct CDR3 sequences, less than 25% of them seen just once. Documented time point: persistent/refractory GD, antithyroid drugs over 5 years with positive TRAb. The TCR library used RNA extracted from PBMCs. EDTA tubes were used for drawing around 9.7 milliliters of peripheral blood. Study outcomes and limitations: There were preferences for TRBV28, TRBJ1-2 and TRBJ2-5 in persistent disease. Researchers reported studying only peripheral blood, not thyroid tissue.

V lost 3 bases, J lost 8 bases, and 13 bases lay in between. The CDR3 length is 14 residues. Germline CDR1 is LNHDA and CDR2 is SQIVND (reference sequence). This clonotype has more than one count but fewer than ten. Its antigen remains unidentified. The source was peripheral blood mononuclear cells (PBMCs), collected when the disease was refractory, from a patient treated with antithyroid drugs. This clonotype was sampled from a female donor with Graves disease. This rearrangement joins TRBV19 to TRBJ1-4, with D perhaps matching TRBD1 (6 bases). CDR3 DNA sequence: TGTGCCAGTAGTATGAGACAGGCGGAAGAAAAACTGTTTTTT. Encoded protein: CASSMRQAEEKLFF.